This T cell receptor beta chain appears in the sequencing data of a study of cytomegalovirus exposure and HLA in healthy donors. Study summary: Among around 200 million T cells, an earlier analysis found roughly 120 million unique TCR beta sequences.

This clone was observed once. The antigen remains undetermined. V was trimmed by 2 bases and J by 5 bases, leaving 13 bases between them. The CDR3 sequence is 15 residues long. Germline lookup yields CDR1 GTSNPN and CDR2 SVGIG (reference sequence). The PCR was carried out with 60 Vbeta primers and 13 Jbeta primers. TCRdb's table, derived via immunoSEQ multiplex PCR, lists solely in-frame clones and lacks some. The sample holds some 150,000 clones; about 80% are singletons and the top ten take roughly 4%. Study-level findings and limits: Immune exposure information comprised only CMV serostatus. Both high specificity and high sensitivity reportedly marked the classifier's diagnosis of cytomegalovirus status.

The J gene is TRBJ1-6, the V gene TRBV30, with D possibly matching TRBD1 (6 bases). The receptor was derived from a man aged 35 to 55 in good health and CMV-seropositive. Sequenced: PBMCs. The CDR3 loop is CAWSLKQGDNSPLHF. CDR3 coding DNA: TGTGCCTGGAGTCTAAAACAGGGAGATAATTCACCCCTCCACTTT.